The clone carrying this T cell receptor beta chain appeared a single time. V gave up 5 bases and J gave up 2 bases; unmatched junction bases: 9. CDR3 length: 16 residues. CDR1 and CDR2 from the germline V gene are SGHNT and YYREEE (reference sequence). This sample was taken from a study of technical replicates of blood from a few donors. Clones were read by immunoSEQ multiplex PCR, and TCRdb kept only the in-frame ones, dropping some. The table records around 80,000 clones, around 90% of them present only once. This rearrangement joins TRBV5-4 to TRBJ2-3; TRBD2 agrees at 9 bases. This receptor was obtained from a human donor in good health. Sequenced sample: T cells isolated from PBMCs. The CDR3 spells CASSNPAGGPTDTQYF. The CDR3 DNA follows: TGTGCCAGCAGTAATCCAGCGGGAGGCCCCACAGATACGCAGTATTTT.